The 32 T cell receptor beta chains presented below share a single source sample, sequenced in a study of PD-1 blockade in classical Hodgkin lymphoma (dated by TCRdb to 2018 to 2020). This sample's time point label indicates: cycle 4 day 1 (C4D1), after five to seven weeks of nivolumab. Every trial patient had relapsed after autologous stem cell transplantation, and cohorts A, B and C differed in prior brentuximab vedotin exposure. Libraries were built with the immunoSEQ multiplex PCR assay. This immuneACCESS table, as held by TCRdb, lists in-frame sequences with V and J called but not all clones. Of the missing ones, under half trace to an unresolved V gene in checked studies; the others have no known cause. In all, the sample holds tens of thousands of clones, and less than 95% of those were seen once. 10% of the sample is in the top ten clones. Source: peripheral blood mononuclear cells (PBMCs), taken before the fourth cycle of nivolumab. Source of these receptors: a human donor with classical Hodgkin lymphoma.

This clone has only a few counts. The gene calls are TRBV7-9 and TRBJ1-1; no reliable D call. This CDR3 is 11 amino acids long. Between the trimmed V and J ends, which lost 2 bases and 4 bases, there was a span of 2 bases. CDR1 and CDR2 (germline): SEHNR, FQNEAQ (reference sequence). The CDR3 DNA is TGTGCCAGCAGCTTAAGCACTGAAGCTTTCTTT. It yields the protein CASSLSTEAFF.

V and J are TRBV6-5 and TRBJ1-2; D possibly corresponds to TRBD1 (5 bases). The CDR3 totals 16 residues. Germline-derived CDR1 and CDR2 are MNHEY and SVGAGI. Deletions cut 0 bases from V and 6 bases from J, with 17 bases between. CDR3 protein: CASSYSMYGRADGYTF. The CDR3 DNA reads as TGTGCCAGCAGTTACTCGATGTACGGCAGGGCGGATGGCTACACCTTC.

V gene TRBV5-1 combines with J gene TRBJ2-1; 7 bases match TRBD2. After removal of 2 bases from V and 3 bases from J, the junction contained 5 bases not matched to a gene. The CDR3 extends over 15 amino acids. Germline CDR1 reads SGHRS; CDR2 reads YFSETQ. The CDR3 sequence: CASSLIGGVYNEQFF. In DNA, the CDR3 is TGCGCCAGCAGCTTAATTGGGGGGGTCTACAATGAGCAGTTCTTC.

This clone appeared once. This chain joins TRBV7-8 and TRBJ1-3; D gene unclear. The ends were cut back, 5 bases at V and 4 bases at J, with 18 bases in the middle. CDR1 SGHVS and CDR2 FQNEAQ come from the germline V gene. This CDR3 has 16 amino acids. This CDR3 reads CASSPSRSSPGNTIYF. The CDR3, as DNA: TGTGCCAGCAGCCCATCCAGGTCGTCCCCCGGAAACACCATATATTTT.

The table lists this clone with a count of one. The rearrangement joins TRBV11-2 to TRBJ1-1; TRBD1 agrees at 9 bases. J lost 7 bases, V lost 6 bases, and 6 bases had no gene match. Germline loops: CDR1 SGHAT, CDR2 FQNNGV. There are 13 residues in the CDR3. In DNA, the CDR3 is TGTGCCAGCAGTTCGACAGGGGGACATGAAGCTTTCTTT. The encoded protein is CASSSTGGHEAFF.

This chain uses TRBV9 with TRBJ1-3, with a weak D call TRBD1 (5 bases). Germline lookup yields CDR1 SGDLS and CDR2 YYNGEE. The V and J ends lost 1 base and 2 bases respectively, with 7 bases between them. The CDR3 has 14 amino acids. In DNA form, the CDR3 reads TGTGCCAGCAGCGTACAGGGAACTGGAAACACCATATATTTT. Its translation: CASSVQGTGNTIYF.

The chain carries TRBV9 and TRBJ2-7; D is uncertain. The CDR3 length is 14 residues. Germline CDR1 SGDLS, CDR2 YYNGEE. V gave up 0 bases and J gave up 2 bases, with 9 bases separating them. The CDR3 region is CASSVARPTYEQYF. In nucleotides, the CDR3 is TGTGCCAGCAGCGTAGCTCGCCCAACCTACGAGCAGTACTTC.

This clone has a handful of counts. The chain links TRBV4-2 to TRBJ1-1; D may be TRBD1 (5 bases). Germline CDR1 reads LGHNA; CDR2 reads YNFKEQ. The CDR3 runs to 12 residues. The V and J ends lost 1 base and 6 bases respectively, with 6 bases between them. In nucleotides, the CDR3 is TGTGCCAGCAGCCAAGGGACATCTGAAGCTTTCTTT. Residues: CASSQGTSEAFF.

The CDR3 DNA is TGTGCCAGCAGCACGCGGAACACTGAAGCTTTCTTT. As protein: CASSTRNTEAFF. The chain uses TRBV11-1 and TRBJ1-1; D gene ambiguous. The germline gives CDR1 SGHAT, CDR2 FQDESV (reference sequence). V was cut by 5 bases and J by 1 base, with 5 bases left in between. This CDR3 spans 12 amino acids.

V gene TRBV27 combines with J gene TRBJ1-6; D is unresolved. The CDR3 runs to 13 residues. Germline lookup yields CDR1 MNHEY and CDR2 SMNVEV (reference sequence). The V and J ends lost 2 bases and 10 bases respectively, with 9 bases between them. In DNA form, the CDR3 reads TGTGCCAGCAGTTTACAGGTTGGATCACCCCTCCACTTT. Translating it yields CASSLQVGSPLHF.

The V call is TRBV19, the J call TRBJ2-7; D is undetermined. Between the trimmed V and J ends, which lost 5 bases and 2 bases, there was a span of 13 bases. Germline CDR1 LNHDA, CDR2 SQIVND (reference sequence). The CDR3 totals 14 residues. Here the CDR3 DNA reads TGTGCCAGTAGTTCCTTAATCCTCCCCTACGAGCAGTACTTC. Translating gives CASSSLILPYEQYF.

This chain links TRBV5-8 with TRBJ2-1; the match to TRBD2 covers 9 bases. The CDR3 runs to 15 residues. Germline V gene sequence: CDR1 SGHTS, CDR2 YDEGEE. V shed 2 bases, J shed 6 bases, and the junction held 6 bases outside the gene matches. The CDR3 DNA reads as TGTGCCAGCAGCTTTTTAGCGGGGGCTCCCAATGAGCAGTTCTTC. Its protein is CASSFLAGAPNEQFF.

This chain joins TRBV4-1 and TRBJ2-6, with 7 bases fitting TRBD1. Germline V CDR1 and CDR2: MGHRA, YSYEKL. The CDR3 has 20 residues. The ends lost 0 bases at V and 1 base at J; junction bases unmatched: 12. Here the CDR3 DNA reads TGCGCCAGCAGCCAAGACGACAGGGCCCAGGGCTTGTCTGGGGCCAACGTCCTGACTTTC. Protein: CASSQDDRAQGLSGANVLTF.

V is TRBV19 and J is TRBJ2-5, with D uncertain. V was cut by 3 bases and J by 3 bases, with 8 bases left in between. The CDR3 runs to 13 residues. Germline-derived CDR1 and CDR2 are LNHDA and SQIVND (reference sequence). Written as DNA, the CDR3 is TGTGCCAGTAGTATGACCCTGGAAGAGACCCAGTACTTC. Residues: CASSMTLEETQYF. Full variable domain (missing parts from reference TRBV19 and TRBJ2-5): DGGITQSPKYLFRKEGQNVTLSCEQNLNHDAMYWYRQDPGQGLRLIYYSQIVNDFQKGDIAEGYSVSREKKESFPLTVTSAQKNPTAFYLCASSMTLEETQYFGPGTRLLVL.

The genes are TRBV5-1 and TRBJ2-1; a possible D gene is TRBD2 (5 bases). The CDR3 loop spans 13 amino acids. The V gene lost 0 bases and the J gene lost 10 bases, with 11 bases spanning the gap. CDR1 and CDR2 from the germline V gene are SGHRS and YFSETQ. The CDR3 region has the DNA TGCGCCAGCAGCTTGGAGACTACCCGAGAGCAGTTCTTC. The encoded protein is CASSLETTREQFF.

The genes are TRBV5-1 and TRBJ1-2, with 11 bases identical to TRBD1. With 3 bases clipped from V and 3 bases from J, the junction kept 4 bases outside the gene matches. The CDR3 contains 15 residues. In germline, CDR1 is SGHRS, CDR2 YFSETQ. The CDR3 bases are TGCGCCAGCAGCTCCACGGGACAGGGGGACTATGGCTACACCTTC. This sequence encodes CASSSTGQGDYGYTF.

The rearrangement links TRBV4-2 to TRBJ2-7; the D gene could be TRBD1 or TRBD2 (5 bases each). CDR3 size: 15 residues. Trimming removed 4 bases at V and 0 bases at J, with 13 bases between. The germline CDR1 and CDR2 sequences are LGHNA and YNFKEQ. CDR3 bases: TGTGCCAGCAGCCCCACCGGGACCAGCTCCTACGAGCAGTACTTC. Protein sequence: CASSPTGTSSYEQYF.

The chain links TRBV5-6 to TRBJ1-6; 7 bases agree with TRBD1. Trimming took 0 bases from V and 9 from J; bases not matched to a gene: 12. CDR1 is SGHDT and CDR2 is YYEEEE in the germline V gene. This CDR3 spans 17 amino acids. As DNA, the CDR3 is TGTGCCAGCAGCTTGGGTCCGGGACAGACCGTATCTTCACCCCTCCACTTT. As protein: CASSLGPGQTVSSPLHF.

CDR3 region: CASSPGLGQISGYTF. The CDR3, as DNA: TGTGCCAGCAGCCCTGGGCTAGGCCAGATCAGCGGCTACACCTTC. The genes are TRBV5-6 and TRBJ1-2; no clear D. CDR1 and CDR2 from the germline V gene are SGHDT and YYEEEE. Trimming took 4 bases from V and 8 from J, leaving 21 bases between them. The CDR3 is 15 amino acids.

This chain joins TRBV15 and TRBJ1-5; 8 nucleotides agree with TRBD1. This CDR3 spans 18 amino acids. CDR1 and CDR2 from the germline V gene are LNHNV and YYDKDF (reference sequence). Trimming took 6 bases from V and 3 from J; bases not matched to a gene: 16. The CDR3 coding sequence is TGTGCCACCAGGGACCGAAAAGTGGCAGGGGGCTACAATCAGCCCCAGCATTTT. Its translation is CATRDRKVAGGYNQPQHF.

The chain is built from TRBV7-9 and TRBJ2-5; 8 bases map to TRBD2. V dropped 11 bases and J dropped 2; count of bases not matched to a gene: 4. Germline V gives CDR1 SEHNR, CDR2 FQNEAQ (reference sequence). There are 12 residues in the CDR3. Here the CDR3 DNA reads TGTGCCTCCGGGGGGGATCAAGAGACCCAGTACTTC. It yields the protein CASGGDQETQYF.

This clone was picked up one time. The CDR3 is CASSWDSLDTGELFF. The CDR3 DNA follows: TGTGCCAGCTCATGGGACTCTTTAGACACCGGGGAGCTGTTTTTT. V gene TRBV18 combines with J gene TRBJ2-2; D is possibly TRBD2 (6 bases). This CDR3 spans 15 amino acids. The V gene lost 5 bases and the J gene lost 3 bases, with 13 bases spanning the gap. CDR1 and CDR2 from the germline V gene are KGHSH and LQKENI.

V is TRBV7-9 and J is TRBJ2-3; D uncertain. The CDR3 is 15 amino acids. The V gene's germline CDR1 is SEHNR and CDR2 FQNEAQ (reference sequence). Trimming cost V 5 bases and J 4 bases, with 16 bases left between them. The CDR3 region has the DNA TGTGCCAGCAGCCCAGATCCAAAACCCGCAGATACGCAGTATTTT. It is translated as CASSPDPKPADTQYF.

This clone was detected once. The V call is TRBV2, the J call TRBJ1-2; no clear D gene. V shed 4 bases and J shed 4 bases, with 13 bases lying between them. The CDR3 totals 14 residues. Looked up from germline, CDR1 is SNHLY and CDR2 is FYNNEI. The CDR3 region is CASSGPPAFYGYTF. The CDR3 bases are TGTGCCAGCAGTGGACCCCCTGCGTTCTATGGCTACACCTTC.

The chain employs TRBV11-3 and TRBJ2-2, with D unresolved. The CDR3 is made up of 12 amino acids. Germline values: CDR1 SGHNT, CDR2 YENEEA. V lost 5 bases to trimming and J lost 3 bases, with 4 bases between them. The CDR3 region is CASSPHTGELFF. The CDR3 DNA follows: TGTGCCAGCAGCCCTCACACCGGGGAGCTGTTTTTT.

The J gene is TRBJ2-3, the V gene TRBV4-1, with D perhaps matching TRBD1 or TRBD2 (7 bases each). V shed 4 bases and J shed 3 bases, with 17 bases lying between them. Germline values: CDR1 MGHRA, CDR2 YSYEKL. This CDR3 has 16 amino acids. The CDR3 reads CASSLERQGGTDTQYF. The CDR3 nucleotides read TGCGCCAGCAGCCTGGAAAGACAGGGAGGGACAGATACGCAGTATTTT.

The V gene is TRBV13, the J gene TRBJ2-3, with TRBD1 as a possible D gene (5 bases). Germline V gene data show CDR1 as PRHDT and CDR2 as FYEKMQ (reference sequence). CDR3 length: 15 amino acids. Trimming stripped 6 bases from V and 5 bases from J, with 18 bases between. The CDR3 is CASSKRGKKRDTQYF. In nucleotides, the CDR3 is TGTGCCAGCAGTAAAAGGGGTAAAAAGCGAGATACGCAGTATTTT.

The gene calls are TRBV6-6 and TRBJ1-2; no reliable D call. The CDR3 covers 12 residues. Germline loops: CDR1 MNHNY, CDR2 SVGAGI (reference sequence). V was trimmed by 9 bases and J by 4 bases, leaving 12 bases between them. CDR3 coding DNA: TGTGCCAGTTTAGGTCTCGGCTATGGCTACACCTTC. Translated: CASLGLGYGYTF.

This clone was picked up one time. CDR3 DNA sequence: TGCGCCAGCGTCGGGGGAATCACAGGGCCCGGGGAGCTGTTTTTT. Translating it yields CASVGGITGPGELFF. This sequence joins TRBV10-2 and TRBJ2-2, with D perhaps TRBD1 or TRBD2 (6 bases each). The CDR3 covers 15 residues. In germline, CDR1 is WSHSY, CDR2 SAAADI. Deletions cut 8 bases from V and 6 bases from J, with 19 bases between.

The chain employs TRBV20-1 and TRBJ2-1; D gene unclear. The length of the CDR3 is 11 residues. Trimming removed 2 bases at V and 5 bases at J, with 4 bases between. The germline V gene has CDR1 DFQATT and CDR2 SNEGSKA (reference sequence). CDR3: CSARRNNEQFF. The CDR3 DNA is TGCAGTGCTAGACGAAACAATGAGCAGTTCTTC.

J is TRBJ2-7 and V is TRBV4-1; the D gene is possibly TRBD2 (6 bases). Trimming left V 0 bases short and J 4 bases short, with 19 bases between. The germline gives CDR1 MGHRA, CDR2 YSYEKL. This CDR3 has 17 amino acids. CDR3 in DNA: TGCGCCAGCAGCCAAGAAGGCGCGGGGAACCTCCAGTACGAGCAGTACTTC. The encoded protein is CASSQEGAGNLQYEQYF.

The chain couples TRBV4-1 to TRBJ2-5, with TRBD2 matching over 7 bases. The CDR3 spans 15 residues. In germline, CDR1 is MGHRA, CDR2 YSYEKL. V shed 6 bases, J shed 1 base, and the junction held 8 bases outside the gene matches. DNA for the CDR3: TGCGCCAGCAGATACGTGGGGGGGACCCAAGAGACCCAGTACTTC. Protein product: CASRYVGGTQETQYF.